The source of this TCR beta chain is a study of CXCR3-negative and CXCR3-positive naive CD8 T cells. Overall study: For each library, about 1.5 +/- 0.3 million TRB reads were obtained, some 130 million in total. Study results and caveats: Expression of CXCR3 was partially reduced after cryopreservation, and fresh PBMCs were used in most assays. High diversity, comparable across both naive subsets, contrasted with much lower diversity in memory CD8+ cells.

UMI-labeled 5' RACE yielded the TRB cDNA libraries. After re-calling the 5' RACE reads, TCRdb lists one entry per CDR3 protein, DNA absent. Found here are approximately 52,000 distinct CDR3 sequences; the top ten clones hold about 20%. Sorting yielded triplicates of 300,000 to 350,000 cells for each CD8+ T cell subset. Of note for this clonotype: Its specificity is not known.

The sequencing input was memory CD8+ T cells from blood. The receptor comes from a human donor in good health. Some clones in this sample may be carry-over from other donors' samples.

CDR3 protein: CASSGLAGGQYF. The chain employs TRBV3-1 and TRBJ2-7; TCRdb returns TRBD2, unconfirmable since there is no DNA. The CDR3 loop spans 12 amino acids. Germline loops: CDR1 LGHDT, CDR2 YNNKEL (reference sequence).